One sample yielded the 2 T cell receptor beta chains listed below, sequenced in a study of cytomegalovirus exposure and HLA in healthy donors. In the PCR, 60 Vbeta and 13 Jbeta primers were used. Repertoires were generated with immunoSEQ multiplex PCR, while TCRdb's copy carries only in-frame clones and drops some. The sample yields a few hundred thousand clones, 65% to 80% seen once. Sequencing was carried out using PBMCs. These receptors were taken from a girl aged 2-10 years in good health and CMV-seronegative.

This chain uses TRBV27 with TRBJ2-1; the match to TRBD2 covers 10 bases. Unmatched junction bases numbered 1, after V lost 1 base and J lost 4 bases. Germline CDR1 reads MNHEY; CDR2 reads SMNVEV (reference sequence). The CDR3 length is 15 residues. The CDR3 DNA follows: TGTGCCAGCAGTTTATTAGCGGGGGGTTACAATGAGCAGTTCTTC. It codes for CASSLLAGGYNEQFF.

The chain joins TRBV5-1 to TRBJ2-1; 7 positions agree with TRBD2. After removal of 0 bases from V and 0 bases from J, the junction contained 9 bases not matched to a gene. CDR1 and CDR2 from the germline V gene are SGHRS and YFSETQ. The CDR3 runs 18 residues. The CDR3 bases are TGCGCCAGCAGCTTGGTGGTAGCGGGCCAGAGCTCCTACAATGAGCAGTTCTTC. It is translated as CASSLVVAGQSSYNEQFF. Complete variable domain (other parts from reference TRBV5-1 and TRBJ2-1): KAGVTQTPRYLIKTRGQQVTLSCSPISGHRSVSWYQQTPGQGLQFLFEYFSETQRNKGNFPGRFSGRQFSNSRSEMNVSTLELGDSALYLCASSLVVAGQSSYNEQFFGPGTRLTVL.